This T cell receptor (beta chain) was obtained from a study of radiation and T cells in renal cell carcinoma. Overall study findings and caveats: In blood, top tumor clones expanded by 2 weeks, shrinking by 4.

Sequencing was performed with immunoSEQ multiplex PCR; in TCRdb, only in-frame clones are kept and a portion is missing. Of under 100,000 clones in the sample, 75% to 85% were seen once. This CDR3 has 14 amino acids. Germline values: CDR1 SGHNT, CDR2 YENEEA. V dropped 8 bases and J dropped 1; count of bases not matched to a gene: 6. Concerning this clone: Its matching antigen is unknown.

The time point is: blood 4 weeks post-SBRT, at nephrectomy. Treatment described: 15 Gy SBRT to primary tumor, nephrectomy 4 weeks later. Nephrectomy followed 15 Gy stereotactic body radiation by 4 weeks. Radiation-treated patients gave blood at baseline, week 2 and week 4. The clonotype comes from a man in his fifties or sixties with renal cell carcinoma. This rearrangement joins TRBV11-3 to TRBJ2-5; 8 bases align to TRBD2. The specimen comprised blood, sampled from a patient whose treatment included radiotherapy and nephrectomy. This chain's CDR3 is CASSRGGVQETQYF. The CDR3 bases are TGTGCCAGCTCACGGGGGGGGGTCCAAGAGACCCAGTACTTC.